This TCR beta chain was identified in a study of response to subunit inactivated influenza vaccine. This clonotype was counted ten times or more. TCRdb reprocessed the RT-PCR reads with MiXCR, giving one entry per CDR3 protein. The sample holds some 570,000 distinct CDR3 sequences, around 10% seen once. V gave up 5 bases and J gave up 7 bases; unmatched junction bases: 4. This CDR3 comprises 15 residues. Germline CDR1 and CDR2: MDHEN and SYDVKM. This same sample was also part of a study on T cells expressing NK-cell markers. According to that study: Beta-chain TCR cDNA was generated via 5'RACE template switching with UMIs. It was from sorted CD3+CD56+NKG2C+, CD3+CD56+NKG2C- and CD3+CD56-NKG2C+ T cells that TCR beta repertoires came. Seven sequenced donors out of eight were HCMV-seropositive, one seronegative. The dominant NKG2C+ clonotypes represented about 1.0-7.5% of CD8+ T cells in about six donors. Nothing established the HCMV specificity of expanded NKG2C+ T cell clones.

V gene TRBV28 combines with J gene TRBJ2-1; 14 bases line up with TRBD2. The specimen comprised PBMCs from blood, sampled on the day of vaccination. This TCR was sampled from a man in his fifties or sixties who received an inactivated influenza vaccine. The CDR3 bases are TGTGCCAGCAGTATCGGGACTAGCGGGAGAAATGAGCAGTTCTTC. This translates into CASSIGTSGRNEQFF.